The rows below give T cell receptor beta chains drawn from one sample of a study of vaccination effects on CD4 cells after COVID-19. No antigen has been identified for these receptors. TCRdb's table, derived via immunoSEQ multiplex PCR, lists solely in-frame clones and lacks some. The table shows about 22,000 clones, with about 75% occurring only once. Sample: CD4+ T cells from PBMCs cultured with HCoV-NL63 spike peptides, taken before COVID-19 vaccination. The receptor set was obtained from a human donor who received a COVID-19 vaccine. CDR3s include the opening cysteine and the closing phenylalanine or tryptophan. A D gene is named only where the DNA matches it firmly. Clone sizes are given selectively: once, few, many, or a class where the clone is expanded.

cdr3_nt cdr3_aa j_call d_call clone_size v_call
TGTGCCAGCAGCTTGTCGGGACAGGAACCCTATGGCTACACCTTC CASSLSGQEPYGYTF TRBJ1-2 TRBD1 . TRBV5-5
TGTGCCAGTAGTTACAGGGACGCCTACGAGCAGTACTTC CASSYRDAYEQYF TRBJ2-7 . . TRBV19
TGTGCCACCAGTGACCGGGATCGGCGGGGCTACACCTTC CATSDRDRRGYTF TRBJ1-2 . . TRBV24-1
TGTGCCAGCAGCCCTAATGGGGCGCCCTACGAGCAGTACTTC CASSPNGAPYEQYF TRBJ2-7 . . TRBV7-9
TGTGCCACTCTCACAACCGCAGGGGAGGTTGAGCAGTTCTTC CATLTTAGEVEQFF TRBJ2-1 . . TRBV10-3
TGTGCCAGCGGGTATAGCGGGGGGACATCCTACAATGAGCAGTTCTTC CASGYSGGTSYNEQFF TRBJ2-1 TRBD2 . TRBV11-2
TGTGCCATCAGTGAGTCCACGGGATCGGCCGGGGCCAACGTCCTGACTTTC CAISESTGSAGANVLTF TRBJ2-6 . . TRBV10-3
TGTGCCAGCTCACCCGAAGAGACCCAGTACTTC CASSPEETQYF TRBJ2-5 . . TRBV18
TGTGCCAGCAGACGCGGACAGTCCTACGAGCAGTACTTC CASRRGQSYEQYF TRBJ2-7 . . TRBV6-5
TGTGCGGGGGGCAGCCAGGCGGGGGAGCTGTTTTTT CAGGSQAGELFF TRBJ2-2 . . TRBV30
TGCGCCAGCAGCCCCCGGGCCCCCAACACCGGGGAGCTGTTTTTT CASSPRAPNTGELFF TRBJ2-2 . few TRBV4-1
TGTGCCAGCTCAAGAGCCGATTCCTCCGAGCAGTACTTC CASSRADSSEQYF TRBJ2-7 . . TRBV18
TGTGCCAGCAGCGCGCCTAGCACAGATACGCAGTATTTT CASSAPSTDTQYF TRBJ2-3 . . TRBV9
TGTGCCACTGACCCGACCGGGAGTTCACCCCTCCACTTT CATDPTGSSPLHF TRBJ1-6 . few TRBV10-3
TGTGCCAGCAGTTTAATGACTAGCGCAGATACGCAGTATTTT CASSLMTSADTQYF TRBJ2-3 TRBD2 . TRBV6-5
TGTGCCAGCTCACCGCAGGGGAACACTGAAGCTTTCTTT CASSPQGNTEAFF TRBJ1-1 . once TRBV18
TGTGCCAGCTCACCACGGGCAGGATCAGGCCACGAGCAGTACTTC CASSPRAGSGHEQYF TRBJ2-7 . . TRBV18
TGTGCCAGCAGGGAGAAAGAGACCCAGTACTTC CASREKETQYF TRBJ2-5 . . TRBV25-1
TGTGCCAGCAGTGACCCCCAACTTCAAATCTTTAGCACAGATACGCAGTATTTT CASSDPQLQIFSTDTQYF TRBJ2-3 . . TRBV6-1
TGCAGCGTTACGGCAACTAATGAAAAACTGTTTTTT CSVTATNEKLFF TRBJ1-4 . . TRBV29-1
TGTGCCAGCAGTCAAGCCCGAGTTAATACTGAAGCTTTCTTT CASSQARVNTEAFF TRBJ1-1 . . TRBV7-2
TGTGCCAGCAGCTTCCTAGGAGTAGGAAACACCATATATTTT CASSFLGVGNTIYF TRBJ1-3 . . TRBV11-2
TGTGCCAGCAGTGAAGGGGTAGCGGGGGGGCGGAACTACAATGAGCAGTTCTTC CASSEGVAGGRNYNEQFF TRBJ2-1 TRBD2 . TRBV2
TGTGCCAGCAGCTTAGAGGGACGGGTGAACACTGAAGCTTTCTTT CASSLEGRVNTEAFF TRBJ1-1 . . TRBV7-2
TGCGCCAGCAGCTTGCTCGGGCACACTGAAGCTTTCTTT CASSLLGHTEAFF TRBJ1-1 . few TRBV5-1
TGTGCCAGCAGCTTGACGGTTAGCTCCTACAATGAGCAGTTCTTC CASSLTVSSYNEQFF TRBJ2-1 . . TRBV7-9
TGTGCCAGCAGCTTAGGTGGAACCACAGATACGCAGTATTTT CASSLGGTTDTQYF TRBJ2-3 . . TRBV11-3
TGTGCCAGCATGGGACTAGCGGGAGATGAGCAGTTCTTC CASMGLAGDEQFF TRBJ2-1 TRBD2 . TRBV6-5
TGCGCCAGCAGCCTCCCGAACTACGAGCAGTACTTC CASSLPNYEQYF TRBJ2-7 . . TRBV4-1
TGCAGCGTTGAGGAGGGGGACAGGGGCAACTATGAGCAGTTCTTC CSVEEGDRGNYEQFF TRBJ2-1 TRBD1 . TRBV29-1
TGTGCCAGTTCGGGTTCGGACTATGGCTACACCTTC CASSGSDYGYTF TRBJ1-2 . . TRBV6-5
TGTGCCTCCAATCCGGGATCCCAAGAGACCCAGTACTTC CASNPGSQETQYF TRBJ2-5 . . TRBV10-3
TGTGCACAACAATCCAGGGGGAGAGGGGGACTCCCCGACAATGAGCAGTTCTTC CAQQSRGRGGLPDNEQFF TRBJ2-1 . once TRBV30
TGTGCCAGCAGTTACCAAGATCAGGGGAACTATGGCTACACCTTC CASSYQDQGNYGYTF TRBJ1-2 . . TRBV6-6
TGTGCCAGCAGCTGGGGGGGCGGAAACACCGGGGAGCTGTTTTTT CASSWGGGNTGELFF TRBJ2-2 . once TRBV9
TGTGCCAGCAGGGACAGGGTTCTAGCCAAAAACATTCAGTACTTC CASRDRVLAKNIQYF TRBJ2-4 TRBD1 . TRBV6-5
TGTGCCAGCAGCCCCGCCGCTTCTAGCACAGATACGCAGTATTTT CASSPAASSTDTQYF TRBJ2-3 . . TRBV3-1/TRBV3-2
TGTGCCACCAGTGTCAAGGGGTCCGATAGCAATCAGCCCCAGCATTTT CATSVKGSDSNQPQHF TRBJ1-5 . . TRBV24-1
TGTGCCAGCAGCTTGGCGGGGACAGCGTACAATGAGCAGTTCTTC CASSLAGTAYNEQFF TRBJ2-1 TRBD1 . TRBV5-8
TGTGCCAGCAGTTCCGCGGGGTGGGGGGCCAACTATGGCTACACCTTC CASSSAGWGANYGYTF TRBJ1-2 . . TRBV2
TGTGCCTGGAGTGTATTGGTACAGGAAAAACTGTTTTTT CAWSVLVQEKLFF TRBJ1-4 . . TRBV30
TGCGCCAGCAGCTACGGGACTACCCATTCGGAGCAGTACTTC CASSYGTTHSEQYF TRBJ2-7 TRBD2 once TRBV5-1
TGTGCCAGCAGCCCCCAGGAGTATCCCTACGAGCAGTACTTC CASSPQEYPYEQYF TRBJ2-7 . . TRBV28
TGTGCCAGCTCACCAAACAGGCCCCCGCTCCTAGGCGAGCAGTACTTC CASSPNRPPLLGEQYF TRBJ2-7 . . TRBV18
TGTGCCAGCAGTCGGGGCCAGGGCCCCTACGAGCAGTACTTC CASSRGQGPYEQYF TRBJ2-7 . . TRBV28
TGTGCCAGCAGCTTAGCGGGCCCCCTGTCAGGGGGCAATGGCTACACCTTC CASSLAGPLSGGNGYTF TRBJ1-2 TRBD1 once TRBV7-2
TGTGCCAGCAGTTCCGCAGAACGGGCTAATTCACCCCTCCACTTT CASSSAERANSPLHF TRBJ1-6 . . TRBV28
TGTGCCAGCAGTTCCGCAGGGACTAGCGGGAGGGTTTACAATGAGCAGTTCTTC CASSSAGTSGRVYNEQFF TRBJ2-1 TRBD2 . TRBV27
TGTGCCAGCAGCTTGGCCAACAGGGGGGTAGATACGCAGTATTTT CASSLANRGVDTQYF TRBJ2-3 TRBD1 . TRBV5-5
TGTGCCAGCAGCGTAGCGGCAGCCTCCCCTAACTATGGCTACACCTTC CASSVAAASPNYGYTF TRBJ1-2 . . TRBV9
TGCAGCGTTGGACAGGGAGCCCCTGAAGCTTTCTTT CSVGQGAPEAFF TRBJ1-1 TRBD1 . TRBV29-1
TGTGCCATCGGAAGGGGGCCAGGGGTTGACGAAAAACTGTTTTTT CAIGRGPGVDEKLFF TRBJ1-4 TRBD1 . TRBV10-3
TGCAGTGCTAGTTTCCAGGGGGTTAACTATGGCTACACCTTC CSASFQGVNYGYTF TRBJ1-2 TRBD1 . TRBV20-1